The T cell receptor beta chain under discussion was sequenced for a study of OX40 agonist ivuxolimab in advanced cancers. Study-level points and caveats: Expanded clones belonging to CD8+ T cells outnumbered, on average, those of CD4+. At 0.1 to 3.0 mg/kg, clonal expansion of CD4+ and CD8+ blood T cells had occurred by week 6. Researchers did not determine the expanded peripheral T cells' antigen specificity.

Assay: immunoSEQ multiplex PCR; the TCRdb copy retains only in-frame clones and omits some. The table has approximately 56,000 clones, roughly nine tenths seen once. Looked up from germline, CDR1 is LNHDA and CDR2 is SQIVND (reference sequence). This CDR3 is built from 13 residues. V lost 0 bases and J 9 bases, leaving 11 bases between the germline ends. About this clone: Its antigen is not known.

The sample consisted of CD4+ or CD8+ T cells sorted from blood, taken in a trial of the OX40 agonist ivuxolimab. This sequence was found in an adult with an advanced solid tumor such as melanoma, head and neck, liver or kidney cancer. V usage is TRBV19 and J usage is TRBJ2-5; no reliable D call. The CDR3 loop is CASSIDGEVAQYF. The CDR3 DNA reads as TGTGCCAGTAGTATAGATGGGGAAGTGGCCCAGTACTTC.